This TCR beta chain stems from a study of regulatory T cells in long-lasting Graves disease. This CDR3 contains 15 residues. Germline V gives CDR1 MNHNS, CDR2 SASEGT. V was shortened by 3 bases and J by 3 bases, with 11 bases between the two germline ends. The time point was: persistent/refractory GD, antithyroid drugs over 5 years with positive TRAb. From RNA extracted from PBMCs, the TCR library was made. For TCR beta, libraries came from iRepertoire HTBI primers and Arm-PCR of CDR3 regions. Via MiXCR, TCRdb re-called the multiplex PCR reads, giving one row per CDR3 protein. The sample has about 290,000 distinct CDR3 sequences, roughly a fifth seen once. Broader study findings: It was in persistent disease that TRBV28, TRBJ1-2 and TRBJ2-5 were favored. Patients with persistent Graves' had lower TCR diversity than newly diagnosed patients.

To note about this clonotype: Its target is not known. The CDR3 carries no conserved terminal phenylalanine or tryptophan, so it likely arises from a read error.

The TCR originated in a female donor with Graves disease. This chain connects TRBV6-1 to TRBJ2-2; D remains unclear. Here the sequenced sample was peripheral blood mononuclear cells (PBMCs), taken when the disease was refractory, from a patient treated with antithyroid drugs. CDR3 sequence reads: CASSEHSDYTGELFL. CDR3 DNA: TGTGCCAGCAGTGAGCACAGCGATTACACCGGGGAGCTGTTTCTT.